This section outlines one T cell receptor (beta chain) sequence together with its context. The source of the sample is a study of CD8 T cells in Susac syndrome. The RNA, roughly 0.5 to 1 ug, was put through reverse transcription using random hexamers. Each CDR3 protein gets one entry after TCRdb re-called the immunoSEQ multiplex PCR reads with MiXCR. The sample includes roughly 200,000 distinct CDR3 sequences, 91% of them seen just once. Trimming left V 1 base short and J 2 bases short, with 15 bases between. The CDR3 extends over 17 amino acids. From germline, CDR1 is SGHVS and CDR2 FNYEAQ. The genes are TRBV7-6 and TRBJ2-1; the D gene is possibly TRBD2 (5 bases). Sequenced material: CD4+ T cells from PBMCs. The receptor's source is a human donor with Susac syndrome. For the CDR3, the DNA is TGTGCCAGCAGCTTAGTAGGTACTAGATATACCTACAATGAGCAGTTCTTC. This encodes CASSLVGTRYTYNEQFF.